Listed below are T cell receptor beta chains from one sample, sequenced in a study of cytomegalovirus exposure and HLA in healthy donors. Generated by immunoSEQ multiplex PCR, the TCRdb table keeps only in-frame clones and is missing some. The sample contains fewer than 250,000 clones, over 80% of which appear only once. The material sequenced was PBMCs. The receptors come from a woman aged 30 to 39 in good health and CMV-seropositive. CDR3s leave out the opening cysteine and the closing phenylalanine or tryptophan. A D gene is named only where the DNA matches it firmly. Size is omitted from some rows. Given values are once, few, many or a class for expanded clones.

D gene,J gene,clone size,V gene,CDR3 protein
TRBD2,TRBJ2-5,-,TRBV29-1,SVSSGQETQY
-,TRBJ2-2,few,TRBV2,ASTGVPRELF
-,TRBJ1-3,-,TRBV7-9,ASSLVQGPGNTIY
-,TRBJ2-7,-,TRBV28,ASSPLDYHEQY
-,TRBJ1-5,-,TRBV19,ASSIRLYSNQPQH
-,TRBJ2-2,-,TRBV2,ASMHWGTGELF
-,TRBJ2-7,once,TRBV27,ASSLQGLYYEQY
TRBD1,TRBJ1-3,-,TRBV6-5,ASGRDSNSGNTIY
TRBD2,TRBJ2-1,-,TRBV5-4,ASSWGTSEDNEQF
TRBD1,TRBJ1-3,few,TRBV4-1,ASSFQGEGNTIY
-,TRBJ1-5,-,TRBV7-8,ASSQTSRGGGNQPQH
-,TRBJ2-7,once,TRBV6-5,ASSYSGDSYEQY
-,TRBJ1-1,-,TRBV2,ASQGNMNTEAF
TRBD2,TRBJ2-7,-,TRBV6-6,ASSITSGGSYEQY
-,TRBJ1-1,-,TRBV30,AYRRANEAF
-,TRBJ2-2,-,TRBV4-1,ASSVGLNTGELF
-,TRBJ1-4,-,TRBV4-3,ASSQVTDTNEKLF
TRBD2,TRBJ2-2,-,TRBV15,ATSRTTSGRGNTGELF
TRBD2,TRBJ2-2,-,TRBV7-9,ASSFGTSGIVNTGELF
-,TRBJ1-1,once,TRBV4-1,ASIGLNTEAF
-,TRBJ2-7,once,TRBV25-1,ASSVPGQETGEQY
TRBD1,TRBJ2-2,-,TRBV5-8,ASSLGDRGNTGELF
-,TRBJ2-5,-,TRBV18,ASTERGSETQY
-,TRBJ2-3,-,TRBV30,AWATADTQY
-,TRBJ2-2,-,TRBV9,ASSVDVVGELF
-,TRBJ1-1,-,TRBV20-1,SARQWTEAF
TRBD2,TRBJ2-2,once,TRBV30,AWENLAGGYVGELF
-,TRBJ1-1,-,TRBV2,ASTPGHLNTEAF
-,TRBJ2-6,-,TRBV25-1,ASSEPHSGANVLT